This T cell receptor (beta chain) was recovered during a study of T cell responses to AZD1222 COVID-19 vaccine. Whole-study findings and limits: The study found vaccine-associated CD4 TCRs spanning spike, dominant at 160-218 and 743-854. Clonal diversity was possibly underestimated; the donors were predominantly white British and more often female. Two doses of AZD1222 preceded a rise in Spike-specific TCR breadth and depth. Of the AZD1222 recipients, only five to seven were seropositive at baseline.

As to this clone: Its target is unknown.

Germline CDR1 is SNHLY and CDR2 is FYNNEI. V was clipped by 8 bases and J by 1 base; unmatched bases: 13. This CDR3 contains 16 residues. Using immunoSEQ multiplex PCR, the repertoire was profiled, and TCRdb retains in-frame clones only, with some absent. The data contain roughly 150,000 clones, approximately 85% of them singletons. The source is an adult in good health. The V and J genes are TRBV2 and TRBJ1-2; 7 bases line up with TRBD1. Here the sequenced sample was peripheral blood, taken on day 0 of AZD1222 vaccination. The CDR3 region is CASPRTGPLSNYGYTF. The CDR3 nucleotides are TGTGCCAGCCCCAGGACAGGCCCCTTAAGTAACTATGGCTACACCTTC.